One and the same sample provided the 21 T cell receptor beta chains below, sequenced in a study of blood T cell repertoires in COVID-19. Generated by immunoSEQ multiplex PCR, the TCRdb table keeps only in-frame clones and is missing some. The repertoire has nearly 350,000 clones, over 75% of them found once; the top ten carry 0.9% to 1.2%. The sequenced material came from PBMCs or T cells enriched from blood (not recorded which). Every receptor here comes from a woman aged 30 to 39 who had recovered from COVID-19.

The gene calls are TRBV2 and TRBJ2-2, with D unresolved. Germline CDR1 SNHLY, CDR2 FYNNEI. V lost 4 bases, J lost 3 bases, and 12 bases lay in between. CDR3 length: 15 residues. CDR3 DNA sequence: TGTGCCAGCAGTGTGGGCAGGCTGGACACCGGGGAGCTGTTTTTT. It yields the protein CASSVGRLDTGELFF. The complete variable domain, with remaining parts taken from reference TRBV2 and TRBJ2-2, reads EPEVTQTPSHQVTQMGQEVILRCVPISNHLYFYWYRQILGQKVEFLVSFYNNEISEKSEIFDDQFSVERPDGSNFTLKIRSTKLEDSAMYFCASSVGRLDTGELFFGEGSRLTVL.

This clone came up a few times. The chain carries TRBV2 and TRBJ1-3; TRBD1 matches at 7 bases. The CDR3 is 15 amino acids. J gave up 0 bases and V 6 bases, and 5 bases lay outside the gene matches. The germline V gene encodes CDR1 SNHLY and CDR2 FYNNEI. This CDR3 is CASRLQGGSGNTIYF. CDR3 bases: TGTGCCAGCAGGCTCCAGGGGGGCTCTGGAAACACCATATATTTT.

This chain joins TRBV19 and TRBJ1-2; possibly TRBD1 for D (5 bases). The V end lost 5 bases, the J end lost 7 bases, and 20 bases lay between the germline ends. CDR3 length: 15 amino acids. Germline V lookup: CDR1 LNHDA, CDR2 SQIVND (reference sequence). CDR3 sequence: CASSLSLGGLRGYTF. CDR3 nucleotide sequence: TGTGCCAGTAGTCTTTCCTTGGGGGGACTACGTGGCTACACCTTC. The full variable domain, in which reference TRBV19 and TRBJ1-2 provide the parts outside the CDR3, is DGGITQSPKYLFRKEGQNVTLSCEQNLNHDAMYWYRQDPGQGLRLIYYSQIVNDFQKGDIAEGYSVSREKKESFPLTVTSAQKNPTAFYLCASSLSLGGLRGYTFGSGTRLTVV.

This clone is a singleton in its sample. CDR3 sequence: CASSELPGSYEQYF. The CDR3 DNA reads TGTGCCAGCAGTGAATTGCCAGGATCCTACGAGCAGTACTTC. V is TRBV2 and J is TRBJ2-7, with unresolved D. The CDR3 is 14 amino acids. The germline CDR1 and CDR2 sequences are SNHLY and FYNNEI. The germline V and J ends were trimmed by 2 bases and 1 base, with 9 bases remaining between them.

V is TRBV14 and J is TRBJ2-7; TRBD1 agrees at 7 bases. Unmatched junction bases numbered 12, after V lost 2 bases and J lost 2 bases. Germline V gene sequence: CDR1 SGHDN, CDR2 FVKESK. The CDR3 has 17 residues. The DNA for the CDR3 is TGTGCCAGCAGCCAACTTCTTGACAGGGTACATCCCTACGAGCAGTACTTC. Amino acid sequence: CASSQLLDRVHPYEQYF.

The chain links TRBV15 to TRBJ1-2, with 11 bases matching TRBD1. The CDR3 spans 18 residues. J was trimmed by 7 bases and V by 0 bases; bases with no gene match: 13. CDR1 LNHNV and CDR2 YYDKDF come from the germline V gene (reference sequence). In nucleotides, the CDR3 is TGTGCCACCAGCAGAGATCCCCTCGGACAGGGGGCGTTAGGTGGCTACACCTTC. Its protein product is CATSRDPLGQGALGGYTF. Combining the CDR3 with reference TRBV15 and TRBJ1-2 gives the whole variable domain DAMVIQNPRYQVTQFGKPVTLSCSQTLNHNVMYWYQQKSSQAPKLLFHYYDKDFNNEADTPDNFQSRRPNTSFCFLDIRSPGLGDTAMYLCATSRDPLGQGALGGYTFGSGTRLTVV.

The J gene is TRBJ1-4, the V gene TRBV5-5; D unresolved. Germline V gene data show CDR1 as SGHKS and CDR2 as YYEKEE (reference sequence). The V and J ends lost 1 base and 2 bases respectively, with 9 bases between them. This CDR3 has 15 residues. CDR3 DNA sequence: TGTGCCAGCAGCTTGCGGGGATTCACTAATGAAAAACTGTTTTTT. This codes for CASSLRGFTNEKLFF.

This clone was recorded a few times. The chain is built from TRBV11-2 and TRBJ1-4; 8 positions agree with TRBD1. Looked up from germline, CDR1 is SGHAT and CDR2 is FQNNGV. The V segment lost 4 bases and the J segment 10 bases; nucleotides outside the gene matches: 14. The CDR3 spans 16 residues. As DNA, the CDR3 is TGTGCCAGCAGCTCCCCCCTGGCAGGGGGCCCGGGAAAACTGTTTTTT. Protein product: CASSSPLAGGPGKLFF. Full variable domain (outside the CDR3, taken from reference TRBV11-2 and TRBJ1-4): EAGVAQSPRYKIIEKRQSVAFWCNPISGHATLYWYQQILGQGPKLLIQFQNNGVVDDSQLPKDRFSAERLKGVDSTLKIQPAKLEDSAVYLCASSSPLAGGPGKLFFGSGTQLSVL.

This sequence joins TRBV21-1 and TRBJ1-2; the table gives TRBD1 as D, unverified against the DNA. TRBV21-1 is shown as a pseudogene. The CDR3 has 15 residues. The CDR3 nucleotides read TGTGCCAGCAGCAAACAGACAGGGGGGTGGTACGACTACACCTTC. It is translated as CASSKQTGGWYDYTF.

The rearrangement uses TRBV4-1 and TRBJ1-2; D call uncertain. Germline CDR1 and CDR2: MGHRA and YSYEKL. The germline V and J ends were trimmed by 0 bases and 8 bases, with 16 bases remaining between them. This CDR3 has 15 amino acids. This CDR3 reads CASSQELRSAGGYTF. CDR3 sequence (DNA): TGCGCCAGCAGCCAAGAGCTTCGGTCGGCGGGAGGCTACACCTTC.

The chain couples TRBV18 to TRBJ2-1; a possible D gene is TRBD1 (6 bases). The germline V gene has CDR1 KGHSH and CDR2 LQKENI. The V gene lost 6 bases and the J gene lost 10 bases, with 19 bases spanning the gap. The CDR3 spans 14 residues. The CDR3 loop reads CASSTKFSTGEQFF. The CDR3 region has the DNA TGTGCCAGCTCGACAAAGTTTTCTACAGGGGAGCAGTTCTTC.

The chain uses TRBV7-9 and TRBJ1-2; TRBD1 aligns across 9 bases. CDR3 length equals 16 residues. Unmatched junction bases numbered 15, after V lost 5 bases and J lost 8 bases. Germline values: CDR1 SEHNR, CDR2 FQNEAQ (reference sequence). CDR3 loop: CASSRGQGQGFSGYTF. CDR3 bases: TGTGCCAGCAGCCGTGGGCAGGGACAGGGTTTCTCCGGCTACACCTTC.

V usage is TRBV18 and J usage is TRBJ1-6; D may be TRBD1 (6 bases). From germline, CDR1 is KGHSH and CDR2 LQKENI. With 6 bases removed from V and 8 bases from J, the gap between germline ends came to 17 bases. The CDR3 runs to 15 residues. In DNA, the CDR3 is TGTGCCAGCTCCCACTCGGGGGGGCTAGATTCACCCCTCCACTTT. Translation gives CASSHSGGLDSPLHF.

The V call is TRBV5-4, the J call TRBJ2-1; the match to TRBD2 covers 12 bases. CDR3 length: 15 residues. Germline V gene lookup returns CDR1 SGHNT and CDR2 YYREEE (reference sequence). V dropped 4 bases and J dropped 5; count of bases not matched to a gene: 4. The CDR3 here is CASSRTSGTDNEQFF. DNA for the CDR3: TGTGCCAGCAGCAGGACTAGCGGGACTGACAATGAGCAGTTCTTC.

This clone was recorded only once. The DNA for the CDR3 is TGTGCCACCAGTGATGGACAGGGGAGCTCCTACGAGCAGTACTTC. Translated, it gives CATSDGQGSSYEQYF. The chain recombines TRBV24-1 with TRBJ2-7; 9 bases agree with TRBD1. The CDR3 runs 15 residues. Trimming removed 3 bases from V and 0 bases from J; junction bases left unmatched: 2. Per germline, CDR1 KGHDR and CDR2 SFDVKD.

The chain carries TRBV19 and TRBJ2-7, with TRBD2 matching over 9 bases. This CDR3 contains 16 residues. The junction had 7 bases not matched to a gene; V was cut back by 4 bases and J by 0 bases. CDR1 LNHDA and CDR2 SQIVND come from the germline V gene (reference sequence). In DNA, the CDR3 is TGTGCCAGTAGTACTAAGAAGCGGGGGGACTCCTACGAGCAGTACTTC. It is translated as CASSTKKRGDSYEQYF.

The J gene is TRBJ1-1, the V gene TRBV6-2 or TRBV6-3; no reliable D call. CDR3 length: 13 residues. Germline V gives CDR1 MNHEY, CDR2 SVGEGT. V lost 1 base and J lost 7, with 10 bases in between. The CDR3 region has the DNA TGTGCCAGCAGTTACTATGGAGGTGGTGAAGCTTTCTTT. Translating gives CASSYYGGGEAFF.

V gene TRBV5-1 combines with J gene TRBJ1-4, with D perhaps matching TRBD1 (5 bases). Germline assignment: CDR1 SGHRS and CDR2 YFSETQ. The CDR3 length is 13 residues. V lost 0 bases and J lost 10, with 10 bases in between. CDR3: CASSLGDRRKLFF. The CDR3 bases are TGCGCCAGCAGCTTGGGAGACAGACGAAAACTGTTTTTT.

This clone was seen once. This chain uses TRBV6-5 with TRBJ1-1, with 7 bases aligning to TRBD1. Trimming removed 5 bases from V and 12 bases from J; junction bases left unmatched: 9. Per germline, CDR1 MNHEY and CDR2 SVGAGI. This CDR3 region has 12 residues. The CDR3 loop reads CASSTPQGGSFF. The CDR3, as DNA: TGTGCCAGCAGTACACCGCAGGGGGGATCTTTCTTT.

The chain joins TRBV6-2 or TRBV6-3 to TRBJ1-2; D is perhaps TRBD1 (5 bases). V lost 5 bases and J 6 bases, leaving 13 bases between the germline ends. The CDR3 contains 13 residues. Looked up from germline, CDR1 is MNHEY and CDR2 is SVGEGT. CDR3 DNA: TGTGCCAGCAGTACCAGGGTAAAGGATGGCTACACCTTC. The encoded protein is CASSTRVKDGYTF.

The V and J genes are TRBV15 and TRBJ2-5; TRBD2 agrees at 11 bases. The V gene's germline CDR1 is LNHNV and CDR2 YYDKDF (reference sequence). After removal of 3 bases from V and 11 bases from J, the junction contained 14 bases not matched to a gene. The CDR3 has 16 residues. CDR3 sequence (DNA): TGTGCCACCAGCAGCGTAGCGGGGGGGCCGGTTAAACATCAGTACTTC. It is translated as CATSSVAGGPVKHQYF.